This T cell receptor beta chain was recorded in a study of blood T cell repertoires in COVID-19. Assay used: immunoSEQ multiplex PCR; TCRdb lists only in-frame clones, some missing. The sample lists about 58,000 clones, 90% seen once, with approximately 13% in the top ten. The germline CDR1 and CDR2 sequences are SEHNR and FQNEAQ (reference sequence). The CDR3 runs to 16 residues. The V and J ends lost 1 base and 6 bases, in that order; junction bases with no gene match: 10. Sequencing was carried out using peripheral blood. J is TRBJ2-7 and V is TRBV7-9; 9 bases agree with TRBD1. The receptor's source is a man aged 55 to 70 with active COVID-19. CDR3 region: CASSLGFGTGYAEQYF. CDR3 nucleotide sequence: TGTGCCAGCAGCTTAGGATTCGGGACAGGGTATGCCGAGCAGTACTTC. Filled out from reference TRBV7-9 and TRBJ2-7, the complete variable domain reads DTGVSQNPRHKITKRGQNVTFRCDPISEHNRLYWYRQTLGQGPEFLTYFQNEAQLEKSRLLSDRFSAERPKGSFSTLEIQRTEQGDSAMYLCASSLGFGTGYAEQYFGPGTRLTVT.